One and the same sample provided the 17 T cell receptor beta chains below, sequenced in a study of T cell clusters in autoimmune cytopenias. TRB was amplified by touch-down multiplex PCR, primer pools A and B combined. TCRdb processed the multiplex PCR reads again and assigns one entry to each CDR3 protein, with no DNA. The repertoire table contains roughly 6,900 distinct CDR3 sequences. Some 38,000 genome equivalents of blood DNA were amplified for TRB. The specimen sequenced was peripheral blood. The source of these receptors is a human donor with an autoimmune cytopenia or autoimmune hepatitis (not recorded which).

This clonotype shows up as medium-sized by frequency. The gene calls are TRBV20-1 and TRBJ1-5. Per germline, CDR1 DFQATT and CDR2 SNEGSKA (reference sequence). The CDR3 runs 12 residues. The CDR3 protein is CSARQVNQPQHF.

The chain is built from TRBV6-6 and TRBJ2-3; the TCRdb D gene call, TRBD1, has no DNA to confirm it. Germline V gene data show CDR1 as MNHNY and CDR2 as SVGAGI (reference sequence). This CDR3 is 16 amino acids long. The CDR3: CASTNGRRGLADTQYF.

The CDR3 loop is CASSTRTGGASNQPQHF. V gene TRBV7-2 combines with J gene TRBJ1-5; TCRdb returns TRBD1, unconfirmable since there is no DNA. CDR3 length: 17 amino acids. Germline V gene data show CDR1 as SGHTA and CDR2 as FQGNSA.

The rearrangement uses TRBV7-2 and TRBJ1-2; the TCRdb D gene call, TRBD1, has no DNA to confirm it. The CDR3 spans 13 residues. Germline CDR1 is SGHTA and CDR2 is FQGNSA. The CDR3 region is CASSPRTGEGYTF.

The gene calls are TRBV14 and TRBJ2-3; TCRdb's D call of TRBD1 is untestable without DNA. This CDR3 region has 15 residues. The germline V gene has CDR1 SGHDN and CDR2 FVKESK. CDR3: CASSHGQGGLDTQYF. Together with reference TRBV14 and TRBJ2-3, the CDR3 gives the full variable domain: EAGVTQFPSHSVIEKGQTVTLRCDPISGHDNLYWYRRVMGKEIKFLLHFVKESKQDESGMPNNRFLAERTGGTYSTLKVQPAELEDSGVYFCASSHGQGGLDTQYFGPGTRLTVL.

This chain links TRBV6-6 with TRBJ2-3; TCRdb designates TRBD2, a call that cannot be tested without DNA. The CDR3 is 18 amino acids. The germline CDR1 and CDR2 sequences are MNHNY and SVGAGI (reference sequence). The CDR3 region is CASSRGIAGEGKTDTQYF.

CDR3 residues: CAISTTPGTDFSGANVLTF. This chain connects TRBV10-3 to TRBJ2-6; TCRdb names TRBD1, which stays unverified in the absence of DNA. From germline, CDR1 is ENHRY and CDR2 SYGVKD. The CDR3 length is 19 residues.

This clonotype is deemed medium-sized (0.01 to 0.1%) by its frequency. This chain joins TRBV6-5 and TRBJ2-2; no DNA is available, so the TRBD1 call from TCRdb remains unchecked. Germline V lookup: CDR1 MNHEY, CDR2 SVGAGI. CDR3 length: 15 amino acids. The CDR3 region is CASSYAQGNTGELFF.

Measured by frequency, this clonotype is medium-sized. The chain joins TRBV7-2 to TRBJ2-7; no DNA is available, so the TRBD1 call from TCRdb remains unchecked. The CDR3 sequence is 14 residues long. CDR1 and CDR2 (germline): SGHTA, FQGNSA. CDR3 region: CASSLQQGFYEQYF. Complete variable domain (other parts from reference TRBV7-2 and TRBJ2-7): GAGVSQSPSNKVTEKGKDVELRCDPISGHTALYWYRQSLGQGLEFLIYFQGNSAPDKSGLPSDRFSAERTGGSVSTLTIQRTQQEDSAVYLCASSLQQGFYEQYFGPGTRLTVT.

By frequency, this clonotype registers medium-sized. The chain employs TRBV20-1 and TRBJ1-2; TCRdb outputs TRBD1, but without DNA this stays unchecked. Looked up from germline, CDR1 is DFQATT and CDR2 is SNEGSKA (reference sequence). CDR3 length: 14 amino acids. CDR3 protein: CSARLLDRDYGYTF.

The V gene is TRBV19, the J gene TRBJ1-1. CDR3 length equals 12 residues. From germline, CDR1 is LNHDA and CDR2 SQIVND (reference sequence). CDR3 in amino acids: CASSMAYTEAFF. The complete variable domain, with remaining parts taken from reference TRBV19 and TRBJ1-1, reads DGGITQSPKYLFRKEGQNVTLSCEQNLNHDAMYWYRQDPGQGLRLIYYSQIVNDFQKGDIAEGYSVSREKKESFPLTVTSAQKNPTAFYLCASSMAYTEAFFGQGTRLTVV.

The chain has TRBV14 and TRBJ2-7; lacking DNA, the TRBD2 call made by TCRdb goes unchecked. There are 20 residues in the CDR3. Germline assignment: CDR1 SGHDN and CDR2 FVKESK. CDR3 sequence: CASSQVTGLAGGLNPYEQYF.

Measured by frequency, this clonotype is medium-sized. The chain couples TRBV5-6 to TRBJ1-3. The CDR3 length is 14 residues. The V gene's germline CDR1 is SGHDT and CDR2 YYEEEE. The CDR3 sequence: CASSLERVGNTIYF.

The chain links TRBV19 to TRBJ1-1; absent DNA, TCRdb's TRBD1 call cannot be checked. Germline lookup yields CDR1 LNHDA and CDR2 SQIVND (reference sequence). The CDR3 is made up of 13 amino acids. The CDR3 spells CASGDRGNTEAFF.

By frequency, this clonotype registers medium-sized. V gene TRBV6-1 combines with J gene TRBJ1-2; the TCRdb D gene call, TRBD1, has no DNA to confirm it. CDR1 is MNHNS and CDR2 is SASEGT in the germline V gene. The CDR3 runs to 14 residues. The CDR3 reads CASYQGDTSYGYTF.

The chain recombines TRBV6-1 with TRBJ1-1; TCRdb indicates TRBD1, and absent DNA this call remains unverified. CDR1 is MNHNS, CDR2 SASEGT, per germline. The CDR3 sequence is 13 residues long. The CDR3 sequence is CASSTWGFTEAFF.

The chain's CDR3 is CASSLRRGFGTGDTSAGNTIYF. This sequence joins TRBV12-3 or TRBV12-4 and TRBJ1-3; the D gene TCRdb calls, TRBD1, cannot be checked with no DNA. CDR3 size: 22 residues.